These 5 T cell receptor beta chains share one sample of origin, sequenced in a study of cytomegalovirus exposure and HLA in healthy donors. PCR involved 60 Vbeta and 13 Jbeta primers. Data came from immunoSEQ multiplex PCR; TCRdb stores just in-frame clones and leaves some out. The profile shows 100,000 to 150,000 clones, approximately 81% of them singletons. Sample: PBMCs. These receptors came from a male donor in good health and CMV-seronegative.

V gene TRBV15 combines with J gene TRBJ2-1; D is possibly TRBD1 (5 bases). The germline CDR1 and CDR2 sequences are LNHNV and YYDKDF (reference sequence). The V gene lost 1 base and the J gene lost 5 bases, with 9 bases spanning the gap. There are 14 residues in the CDR3. CDR3 loop: CATSRVSGNNEQFF. The CDR3 DNA is TGTGCCACCAGCAGAGTGTCAGGGAACAATGAGCAGTTCTTC.

This clone was seen only once. The gene calls are TRBV30 and TRBJ1-2, with 8 bases lining up with TRBD1. The V segment lost 3 bases and the J segment 5 bases; nucleotides outside the gene matches: 5. The germline gives CDR1 GTSNPN, CDR2 SVGIG (reference sequence). The CDR3 runs 13 residues. The CDR3 DNA reads as TGTGCCTGGAGGGGGACAGGCGGATATGGCTACACCTTC. Residues: CAWRGTGGYGYTF. The complete variable domain, with remaining parts taken from reference TRBV30 and TRBJ1-2, reads SQTIHQWPATLVQPVGSPLSLECTVEGTSNPNLYWYRQAAGRGLQLLFYSVGIGQISSEVPQNLSASRPQDRQFILSSKKLLLSDSGFYLCAWRGTGGYGYTFGSGTRLTVV.

The gene calls are TRBV5-5 and TRBJ2-1; TRBD2 matches at 9 bases. Germline V CDR1 and CDR2: SGHKS, YYEKEE (reference sequence). V trimming: 4 bases; J trimming: 7 bases; junction bases outside the gene matches: 12. This CDR3 spans 16 amino acids. The CDR3 sequence is CASSRTGAGGLNEQFF. CDR3 nucleotide sequence: TGTGCCAGCAGCCGGACTGGGGCGGGGGGGCTTAATGAGCAGTTCTTC.

There are a few counts of this clone. The V gene is TRBV11-3, the J gene TRBJ1-3, with D uncertain. Germline V gene data show CDR1 as SGHNT and CDR2 as YENEEA. The CDR3 has 16 residues. V lost 3 bases and J lost 4, with 16 bases in between. CDR3 nucleotide sequence: TGTGCCAGCAGCTTGCTGGACTTTACAAAGGGAAACACCATATATTTT. Translation gives CASSLLDFTKGNTIYF.

J is TRBJ2-7 and V is TRBV11-3; D is possibly TRBD1 (6 bases). This CDR3 comprises 15 residues. V gave up 1 base and J gave up 5 bases, with 15 bases separating them. The germline gives CDR1 SGHNT, CDR2 YENEEA. The CDR3: CASSLGQGPLDEQYF. In DNA form, the CDR3 reads TGTGCCAGCAGCTTAGGCCAGGGGCCTTTAGACGAGCAGTACTTC.